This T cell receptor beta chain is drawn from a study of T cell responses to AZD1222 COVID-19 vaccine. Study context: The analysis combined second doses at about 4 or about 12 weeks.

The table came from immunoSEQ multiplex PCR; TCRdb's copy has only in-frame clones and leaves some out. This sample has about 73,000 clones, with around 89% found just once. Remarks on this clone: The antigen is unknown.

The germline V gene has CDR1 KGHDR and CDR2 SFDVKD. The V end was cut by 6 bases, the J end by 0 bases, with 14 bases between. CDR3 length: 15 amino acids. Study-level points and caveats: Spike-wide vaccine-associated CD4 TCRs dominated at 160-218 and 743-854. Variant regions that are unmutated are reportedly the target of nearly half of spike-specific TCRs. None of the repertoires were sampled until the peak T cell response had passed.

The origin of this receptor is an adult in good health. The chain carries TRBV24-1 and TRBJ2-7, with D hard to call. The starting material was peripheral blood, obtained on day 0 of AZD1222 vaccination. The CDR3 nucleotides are TGTGCCACCAGTCTTCTAAACAGACCCTCCTACGAGCAGTACTTC. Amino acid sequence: CATSLLNRPSYEQYF.